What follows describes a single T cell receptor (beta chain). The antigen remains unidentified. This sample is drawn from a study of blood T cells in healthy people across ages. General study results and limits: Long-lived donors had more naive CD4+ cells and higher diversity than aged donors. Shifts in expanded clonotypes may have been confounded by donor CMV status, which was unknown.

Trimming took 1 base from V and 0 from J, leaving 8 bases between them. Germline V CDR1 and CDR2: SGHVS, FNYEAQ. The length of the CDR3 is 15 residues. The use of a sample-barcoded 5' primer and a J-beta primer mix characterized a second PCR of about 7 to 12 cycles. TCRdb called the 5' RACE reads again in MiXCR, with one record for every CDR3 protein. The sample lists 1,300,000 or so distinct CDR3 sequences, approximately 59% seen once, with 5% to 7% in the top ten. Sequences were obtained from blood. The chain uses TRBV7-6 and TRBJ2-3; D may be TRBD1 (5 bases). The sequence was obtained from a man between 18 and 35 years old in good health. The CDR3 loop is CASSLVRQSTDTQYF. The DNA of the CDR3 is TGTGCCAGCAGCTTAGTCCGACAGAGCACAGATACGCAGTATTTT.